The clone carrying this T cell receptor (beta chain) has just a few counts. Its target is not known. Germline loops: CDR1 SGHDT, CDR2 YYEEEE. The CDR3 is 16 residues long. J lost 6 bases, V lost 3 bases, and 9 bases had no gene match. Collection occurred without any documented infections or immune events in donors. This sample was included in a study of identifying expanded T cells in peripheral blood. Regarding the study as a whole: Clone count variance between two-week samples rose with total template count. About 1.2 clones differed between technical replicates, versus approximately 16 and 20 over time.

Repertoires were generated with immunoSEQ multiplex PCR, while TCRdb's copy carries only in-frame clones and drops some. The sample yields 91,000 or so clones, more than 70% seen once. Sequenced sample: blood. The chain has TRBV5-6 and TRBJ2-2; 9 nucleotides align to TRBD2. The source of this sequence is a person between 18 and 69 years old in good health. The CDR3 here is CASSSLSGSGAGELFF. CDR3 DNA: TGTGCCAGCAGCTCCCTTAGCGGGAGCGGGGCCGGGGAGCTGTTTTTT.